The clone carrying this T cell receptor beta chain was seen many times. No antigen is known for it. An end of the junction differs from the germline gene, which may be a read error. The germline gives CDR1 LGHNA, CDR2 YSLEER. This CDR3 has 10 residues. Generation of TCR beta libraries employed quantitative 5'-RACE incorporating molecular barcodes. TCRdb passed the 5' RACE reads through MiXCR, listing each CDR3 protein once. This sample carries about 220,000 distinct CDR3 sequences, just under 7.5% of them seen once, and the ten largest clones take 13% to 15%. The data derive from a study of CD8 T cells in ankylosing spondylitis. Study-wide results and caveats: The authors reported significant enrichment of disease-linked clones in matched ankylosing spondylitis synovial fluid. Blood from ankylosing spondylitis patients appeared to carry a characteristic roughly 8-variant TCR beta motif. A CD8+ phenotype characterized the disease-linked clones, which were relatively rare in peripheral blood.

This receptor was taken from a male donor with ankylosing spondylitis. The sequenced sample consisted of blood, either unsorted or a sorted T cell fraction (not recorded which). The gene calls are TRBV4-3 and TRBJ2-1, with no clear D. The chain's CDR3 is CAFRHKEQFF. The CDR3 bases are TGCGCCTTTCGGCACAAGGAGCAGTTCTTC.